The next 26 T cell receptor beta chains were all read from a single sample in a study of regulatory T cells in long-lasting Graves disease. Time point defined: persistent/refractory GD, antithyroid drugs over 5 years with positive TRAb. Extracted PBMC RNA gave rise to the TCR library. With iRepertoire HTBI primers and Arm-PCR of CDR3 regions, TCR beta libraries were built. TCRdb reprocessed the multiplex PCR reads via MiXCR and lists one record per CDR3 protein. The table has over 300,000 distinct CDR3 sequences, roughly a fifth seen once. This specimen was peripheral blood mononuclear cells (PBMCs), taken when the disease was refractory, from a patient treated with antithyroid drugs. These receptors originate from a female donor with Graves disease.

The chain couples TRBV12-3 or TRBV12-4 to TRBJ2-7, with 11 bases aligning to TRBD2. V shed 0 bases and J 0 bases; nucleotides not matched to a gene: 1. CDR3 length: 16 amino acids. This chain's CDR3 is CASSLATSGDSYEQYF. DNA of the CDR3: TGTGCCAGCAGTTTAGCGACTAGCGGGGACTCCTACGAGCAGTACTTC.

The V and J genes are TRBV7-2 and TRBJ1-2; TRBD1 matches 7 bases. The CDR3 has 14 amino acids. J lost 3 bases, V lost 3 bases, and 4 bases had no gene match. CDR1 is SGHTA and CDR2 is FQGNSA in the germline V gene. CDR3 DNA sequence: TGTGCCAGCAGCTTCAACCAGGGGGACTATGGCTACACCTTC. This codes for CASSFNQGDYGYTF. Looking up the rest from reference TRBV7-2 and TRBJ1-2 gives the full variable domain: GAGVSQSPSNKVTEKGKDVELRCDPISGHTALYWYRQSLGQGLEFLIYFQGNSAPDKSGLPSDRFSAERTGGSVSTLTIQRTQQEDSAVYLCASSFNQGDYGYTFGSGTRLTVV.

This clonotype was observed at least ten times. J is TRBJ2-1 and V is TRBV15; 10 bases fit TRBD2. This CDR3 spans 17 amino acids. CDR1 and CDR2 (germline): LNHNV, YYDKDF (reference sequence). The junction had 7 bases not matched to a gene; V was cut back by 0 bases and J by 5 bases. In nucleotides, the CDR3 is TGTGCCACCAGCAGAGAGGGTGGGACTAGCGCACACAATGAGCAGTTCTTC. Its translation: CATSREGGTSAHNEQFF.

This clonotype appeared a few times. CDR3: CASSQSQTGDEKLFF. CDR3 DNA: TGTGCCAGCAGCCAGAGTCAAACAGGGGACGAAAAACTGTTTTTT. The chain is built from TRBV4-2 and TRBJ1-4, with 7 bases aligning to TRBD1. J gave up 8 bases and V 3 bases, and 9 bases lay outside the gene matches. The CDR3 loop spans 15 amino acids. Germline lookup yields CDR1 LGHNA and CDR2 YNFKEQ.

The table lists this clonotype with many counts. The J gene is TRBJ1-4, the V gene TRBV6-5; 7 nucleotides line up with TRBD1. This CDR3 spans 17 amino acids. Germline lookup yields CDR1 MNHEY and CDR2 SVGAGI. V was pared by 2 bases and J by 8 bases, with 14 bases of the junction left unmatched. The CDR3 protein is CASSYLHLQGRLEKLFF. CDR3 DNA: TGTGCCAGCAGTTACCTTCATCTACAGGGGAGGTTGGAAAAACTGTTTTTT.

The chain carries TRBV12-3 or TRBV12-4 and TRBJ1-3, with unresolved D. Trimming stripped 11 bases from V and 2 bases from J, with 19 bases between. CDR3 length: 15 residues. The CDR3 sequence is CAGTPPSFAGNTIYF. The DNA for the CDR3 is TGTGCCGGCACCCCGCCCTCGTTTGCTGGAAACACCATATATTTT.

About this clonotype: A single base separates this from a much larger clone, so it may be a read error. The V call is TRBV5-1, the J call TRBJ1-5, with 8 bases aligning to TRBD1. V shed 0 bases and J 12 bases; nucleotides not matched to a gene: 8. From germline, CDR1 is SGHRS and CDR2 YFSETQ. The CDR3 has 14 amino acids. CDR3 amino acids: CASSLAGGRELQHF. The DNA of the CDR3 is TGCGCCAGCAGCTTGGCAGGGGGCAGGGAGCTCCAGCATTTT.

This clonotype was recorded at least ten times. The CDR3 region has the DNA TGTGCCAGCAGCTTAGCGAGGGTTTTAGGACTAGCGGGGGAGGACGGAGAGACCCAGTACTTC. Translating it yields CASSLARVLGLAGEDGETQYF. The chain carries TRBV7-8 and TRBJ2-5; 13 nucleotides agree with TRBD2. Germline V gene sequence: CDR1 SGHVS, CDR2 FQNEAQ. Trimming at V came to 0 bases and at J to 4 bases, leaving 17 bases not matched to a gene. This CDR3 has 21 amino acids.

This clonotype showed up many times. This chain links TRBV11-2 with TRBJ2-5, with D perhaps matching TRBD2 (5 bases). V gave up 6 bases and J gave up 5 bases, with 19 bases separating them. Per the germline V gene, CDR1 is SGHAT and CDR2 is FQNNGV. This CDR3 contains 15 residues. The CDR3, as DNA: TGTGCCAGCAGAGATATCGGGAAGTTGGGGGAGACCCAGTACTTC. Its translation is CASRDIGKLGETQYF.

V gene TRBV6-1 combines with J gene TRBJ1-1, with D perhaps TRBD1 (6 bases). CDR1 is MNHNS and CDR2 is SASEGT in the germline V gene. Trimming took off 7 bases at V and 4 bases at J, with 16 bases between the two ends. The CDR3 totals 14 residues. CDR3 region: CASKVQGGSTEAFF. The CDR3 DNA reads as TGTGCCAGCAAAGTACAGGGTGGGAGCACTGAAGCTTTCTTT.

This clonotype has a handful of counts. This chain uses TRBV27 with TRBJ2-3, with 7 bases matching TRBD2. V was clipped by 2 bases and J by 4 bases; unmatched bases: 6. The CDR3 loop spans 15 amino acids. Germline CDR1 MNHEY, CDR2 SMNVEV (reference sequence). The CDR3 nucleotides are TGTGCCAGCAGTTTACGACTAGCCTTGGCAGATACGCAGTATTTT. As protein: CASSLRLALADTQYF.

This clonotype occurred many times. The V gene is TRBV11-2, the J gene TRBJ2-7; D not resolved. Trimming shortened V by 0 bases and J by 3 bases, and 6 bases separated the two germline ends. Germline V gives CDR1 SGHAT, CDR2 FQNNGV. This CDR3 is built from 13 residues. CDR3 bases: TGTGCCAGCAGCTTAGATGGCGGCTACGAGCAGTACTTC. This translates into CASSLDGGYEQYF.

This clonotype was observed a few times. The gene calls are TRBV12-3 or TRBV12-4 and TRBJ2-7, with 15 bases lining up with TRBD2. The CDR3 consists of 15 residues. V dropped 5 bases and J dropped 6; count of bases not matched to a gene: 5. The CDR3 sequence is CASSRGTSGGLEQYF. The CDR3 bases are TGTGCCAGCAGTAGGGGGACTAGCGGGGGGCTCGAGCAGTACTTC.

This clonotype was seen a handful of times. The chain couples TRBV4-1 to TRBJ2-5; D tentatively reads TRBD1 or TRBD2 (5 bases each). V lost 7 bases to trimming and J lost 5 bases, with 17 bases between them. CDR1 MGHRA and CDR2 YSYEKL come from the germline V gene. The CDR3 has 14 amino acids. The CDR3 spells CASTGTPRSETQYF. Here the CDR3 DNA reads TGCGCCAGCACCGGGACCCCCCGATCGGAGACCCAGTACTTC.

This clonotype was seen more than once but under ten times. The V and J genes are TRBV30 and TRBJ1-2; tentatively, D is TRBD1 (5 bases). The V gene's germline CDR1 is GTSNPN and CDR2 SVGIG (reference sequence). CDR3 length equals 12 residues. Trimming cost V 2 bases and J 2 bases, with 6 bases left between them. The CDR3 DNA reads TGTGCCTGGAGTTCAGGGAACTATGGCTACACCTTC. Its translation is CAWSSGNYGYTF.

The V call is TRBV15, the J call TRBJ1-1; 8 nucleotides line up with TRBD1. Germline V lookup: CDR1 LNHNV, CDR2 YYDKDF (reference sequence). The CDR3 contains 17 residues. With 1 base clipped from V and 1 base from J, the junction kept 8 bases outside the gene matches. The CDR3 DNA is TGTGCCACCAGCAGAGGGGCTCGGACAGGGCGGAACACTGAAGCTTTCTTT. It translates to CATSRGARTGRNTEAFF.

V usage is TRBV29-1 and J usage is TRBJ1-2, with D hard to call. The CDR3 runs to 12 residues. The germline V gene encodes CDR1 SQVTM and CDR2 ANQGSEA. The V end was cut by 1 base, the J end by 5 bases, with 8 bases between. CDR3 loop: CSVEGIGYGYTF. The CDR3 region has the DNA TGCAGCGTTGAAGGCATCGGATATGGCTACACCTTC.

The CDR3 DNA reads as TGCAGTGCTAAAGGTCGCCTCTCTGGAAACACCATATATTTT. It is translated as CSAKGRLSGNTIYF. The chain uses TRBV20-1 and TRBJ1-3, with no clear D. The germline gives CDR1 DFQATT, CDR2 SNEGSKA (reference sequence). The length of the CDR3 is 14 residues. V was clipped by 4 bases and J by 0 bases, with 10 bases between them.

In its sample, this clonotype was seen a few times. This rearrangement joins TRBV12-3 or TRBV12-4 to TRBJ1-3; tentatively, D is TRBD1 (6 bases). The CDR3 totals 14 residues. The V end was cut by 3 bases, the J end by 3 bases, with 9 bases between. The chain's CDR3 is CASSFSRGGNTIYF. The CDR3 nucleotides are TGTGCCAGCAGTTTCTCCAGGGGTGGAAACACCATATATTTT.

This clonotype showed up many times. This rearrangement joins TRBV28 to TRBJ1-5; the match to TRBD1 covers 8 bases. Germline V gives CDR1 MDHEN, CDR2 SYDVKM. J lost 0 bases, V lost 5 bases, and 12 bases had no gene match. This CDR3 has 18 amino acids. The CDR3 sequence is CASSLPGTGSYSNQPQHF. In nucleotides, the CDR3 is TGTGCCAGCAGTCTTCCGGGGACAGGATCCTATAGCAATCAGCCCCAGCATTTT. Full variable domain (remainder filled in from reference TRBV28 and TRBJ1-5): DVKVTQSSRYLVKRTGEKVFLECVQDMDHENMFWYRQDPGLGLRLIYFSYDVKMKEKGDIPEGYSVSREKKERFSLILESASTNQTSMYLCASSLPGTGSYSNQPQHFGDGTRLSIL.

Concerning this clonotype: A much larger clone differs from this one at a single base, so this may be a read error. The chain joins TRBV6-2 or TRBV6-3 to TRBJ1-4; D not resolved. CDR1 and CDR2 (germline): MNHEY, SVGEGT. The CDR3 runs to 15 residues. CDR3 protein: CAGSYSGLGNEKLFF. The CDR3 bases are TGTGCCGGCAGTTACTCGGGGTTAGGTAATGAAAAACTGTTTTTT.

This clonotype has at least ten counts. J is TRBJ2-7 and V is TRBV28, with D possibly being TRBD2 (5 bases). CDR1 MDHEN and CDR2 SYDVKM come from the germline V gene. Trimming shortened V by 4 bases and J by 6 bases, and 7 bases separated the two germline ends. The CDR3 has 11 residues. The CDR3 is CASSSGIEQYF. The CDR3 DNA sequence: TGTGCCAGCAGTTCCGGGATCGAGCAGTACTTC. Drawing the rest from reference TRBV28 and TRBJ2-7, the complete variable domain is DVKVTQSSRYLVKRTGEKVFLECVQDMDHENMFWYRQDPGLGLRLIYFSYDVKMKEKGDIPEGYSVSREKKERFSLILESASTNQTSMYLCASSSGIEQYFGPGTRLTVT.

This clonotype was detected many times. The chain employs TRBV5-1 and TRBJ1-1; D gene uncertain. Looked up from germline, CDR1 is SGHRS and CDR2 is YFSETQ. CDR3 length: 14 amino acids. Deletions cut 0 bases from V and 2 bases from J, with 8 bases between. CDR3 nucleotide sequence: TGCGCCAGCAGCTTGGCAGAGCTAAACACTGAAGCTTTCTTT. Translating gives CASSLAELNTEAFF.

This clonotype appeared many times. This chain uses TRBV7-2 with TRBJ2-5, with D tentatively TRBD1 or TRBD2 (6 bases each). The CDR3 runs 15 residues. Trimming shortened V by 0 bases and J by 4 bases, and 12 bases separated the two germline ends. The V gene's germline CDR1 is SGHTA and CDR2 FQGNSA. The CDR3 sequence is CASSLAPGGLETQYF. The CDR3, as DNA: TGTGCCAGCAGCTTAGCGCCCGGGGGCTTAGAGACCCAGTACTTC.

The chain uses TRBV19 and TRBJ1-1; D gene unclear. Per germline, CDR1 LNHDA and CDR2 SQIVND (reference sequence). The CDR3 has 13 residues. Trimming cost V 3 bases and J 6 bases, with 11 bases left between them. CDR3 coding DNA: TGTGCCAGTAGTATGATTGGGATCGCTGAAGCTTTCTTT. As protein: CASSMIGIAEAFF.

This clonotype has at least ten counts. The chain is built from TRBV28 and TRBJ1-1; D uncertain. From germline, CDR1 is MDHEN and CDR2 SYDVKM. The CDR3 extends over 16 amino acids. The ends were cut back, 6 bases at V and 1 base at J, with 18 bases in the middle. The CDR3 bases are TGTGCCAGCAGCTTTCCCAACCGGGTATCGAACACTGAAGCTTTCTTT. Residues: CASSFPNRVSNTEAFF. The whole variable domain, remainder taken from reference TRBV28 and TRBJ1-1, is DVKVTQSSRYLVKRTGEKVFLECVQDMDHENMFWYRQDPGLGLRLIYFSYDVKMKEKGDIPEGYSVSREKKERFSLILESASTNQTSMYLCASSFPNRVSNTEAFFGQGTRLTVV.